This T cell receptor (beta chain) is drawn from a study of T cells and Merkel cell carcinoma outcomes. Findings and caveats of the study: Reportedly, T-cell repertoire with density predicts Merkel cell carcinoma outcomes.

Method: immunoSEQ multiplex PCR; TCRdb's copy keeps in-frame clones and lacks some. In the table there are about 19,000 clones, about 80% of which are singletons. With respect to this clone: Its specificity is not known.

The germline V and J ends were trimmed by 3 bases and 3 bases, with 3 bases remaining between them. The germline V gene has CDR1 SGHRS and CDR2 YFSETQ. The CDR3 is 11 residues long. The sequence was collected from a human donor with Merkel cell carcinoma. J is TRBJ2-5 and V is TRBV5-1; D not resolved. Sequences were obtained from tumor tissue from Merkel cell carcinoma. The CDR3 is CASSYEETQYF. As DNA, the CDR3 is TGCGCCAGCAGCTATGAAGAGACCCAGTACTTC.